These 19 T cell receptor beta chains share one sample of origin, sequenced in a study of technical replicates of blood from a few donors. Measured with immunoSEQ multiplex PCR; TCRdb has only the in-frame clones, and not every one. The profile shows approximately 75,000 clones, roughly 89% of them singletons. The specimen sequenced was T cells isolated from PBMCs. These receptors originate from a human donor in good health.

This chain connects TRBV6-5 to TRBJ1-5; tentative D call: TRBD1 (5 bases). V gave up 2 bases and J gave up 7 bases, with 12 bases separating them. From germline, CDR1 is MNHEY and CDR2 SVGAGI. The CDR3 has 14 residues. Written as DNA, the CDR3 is TGTGCCAGCAGTTACGGTGGGGGGAGCCAGCCCCAGCATTTT. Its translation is CASSYGGGSQPQHF.

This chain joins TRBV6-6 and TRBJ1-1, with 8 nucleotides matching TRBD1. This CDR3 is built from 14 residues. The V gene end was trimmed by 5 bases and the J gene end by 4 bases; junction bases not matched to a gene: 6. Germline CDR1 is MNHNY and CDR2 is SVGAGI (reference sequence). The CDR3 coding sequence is TGTGCCAGCAGTCCAGACAGGGGAAGCACTGAAGCTTTCTTT. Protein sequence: CASSPDRGSTEAFF.

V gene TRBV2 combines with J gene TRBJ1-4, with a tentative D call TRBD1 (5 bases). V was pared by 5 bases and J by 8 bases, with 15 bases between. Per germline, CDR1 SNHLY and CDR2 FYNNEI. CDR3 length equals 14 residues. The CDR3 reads CASSPGGSEEKLFF. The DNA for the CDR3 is TGTGCCAGCAGTCCGGGGGGGAGCGAAGAAAAACTGTTTTTT.

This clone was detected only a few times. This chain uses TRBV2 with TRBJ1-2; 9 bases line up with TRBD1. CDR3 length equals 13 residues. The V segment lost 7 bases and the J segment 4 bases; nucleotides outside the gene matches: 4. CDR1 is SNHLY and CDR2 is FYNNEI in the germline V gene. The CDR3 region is CASIRQGGYGYTF. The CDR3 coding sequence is TGTGCCAGCATCAGACAGGGGGGCTATGGCTACACCTTC.

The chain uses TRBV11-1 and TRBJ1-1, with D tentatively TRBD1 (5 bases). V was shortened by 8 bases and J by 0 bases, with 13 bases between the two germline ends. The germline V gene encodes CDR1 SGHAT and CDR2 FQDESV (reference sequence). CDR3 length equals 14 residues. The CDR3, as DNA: TGTGCCAGCGTAACGGGGGGGGTGAACACTGAAGCTTTCTTT. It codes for CASVTGGVNTEAFF.

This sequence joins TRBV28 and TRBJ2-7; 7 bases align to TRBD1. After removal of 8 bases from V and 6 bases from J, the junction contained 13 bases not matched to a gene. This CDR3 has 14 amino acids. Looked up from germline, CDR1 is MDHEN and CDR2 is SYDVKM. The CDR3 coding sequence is TGTGCCAGCTTAAAAGGACAGGCCTTGACCGAGCAGTACTTC. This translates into CASLKGQALTEQYF. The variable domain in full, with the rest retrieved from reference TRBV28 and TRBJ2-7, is DVKVTQSSRYLVKRTGEKVFLECVQDMDHENMFWYRQDPGLGLRLIYFSYDVKMKEKGDIPEGYSVSREKKERFSLILESASTNQTSMYLCASLKGQALTEQYFGPGTRLTVT.

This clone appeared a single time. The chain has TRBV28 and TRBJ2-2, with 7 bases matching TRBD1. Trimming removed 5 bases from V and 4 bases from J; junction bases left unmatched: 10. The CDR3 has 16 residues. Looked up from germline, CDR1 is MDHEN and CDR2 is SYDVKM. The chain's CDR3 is CASSGRTGHGTGELFF. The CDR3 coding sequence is TGTGCCAGCAGTGGACGGACAGGCCATGGCACCGGGGAGCTGTTTTTT.

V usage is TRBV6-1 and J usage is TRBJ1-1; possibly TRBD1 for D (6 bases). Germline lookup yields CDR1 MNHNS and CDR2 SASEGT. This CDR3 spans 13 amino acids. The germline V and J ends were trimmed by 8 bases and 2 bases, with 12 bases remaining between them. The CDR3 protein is CASGTGLNTEAFF. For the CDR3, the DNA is TGTGCCAGCGGTACAGGGCTCAACACTGAAGCTTTCTTT.

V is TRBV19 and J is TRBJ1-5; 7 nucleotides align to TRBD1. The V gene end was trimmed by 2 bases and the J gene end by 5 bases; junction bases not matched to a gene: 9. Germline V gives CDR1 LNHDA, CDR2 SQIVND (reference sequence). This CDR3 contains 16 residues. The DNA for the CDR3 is TGTGCCAGTAGTATAATAGGACAGGCGATTGATCAGCCCCAGCATTTT. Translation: CASSIIGQAIDQPQHF.

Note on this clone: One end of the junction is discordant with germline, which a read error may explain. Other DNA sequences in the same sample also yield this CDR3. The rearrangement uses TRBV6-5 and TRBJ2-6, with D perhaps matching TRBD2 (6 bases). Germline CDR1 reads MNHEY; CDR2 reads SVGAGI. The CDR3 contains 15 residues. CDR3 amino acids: CASSWGEGGANVLTF. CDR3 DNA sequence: TGTGCCAGCAGTTGGGGGGAAGGAGGGGCCAACGTCCTGACTTTT.

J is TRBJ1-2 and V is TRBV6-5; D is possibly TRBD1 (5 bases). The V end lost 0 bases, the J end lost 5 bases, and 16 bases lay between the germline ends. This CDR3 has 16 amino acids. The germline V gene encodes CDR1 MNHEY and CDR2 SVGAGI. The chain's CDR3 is CASSYSPLGVDYGYTF. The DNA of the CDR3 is TGTGCCAGCAGTTACTCCCCGTTAGGGGTAGATTATGGCTACACCTTC.

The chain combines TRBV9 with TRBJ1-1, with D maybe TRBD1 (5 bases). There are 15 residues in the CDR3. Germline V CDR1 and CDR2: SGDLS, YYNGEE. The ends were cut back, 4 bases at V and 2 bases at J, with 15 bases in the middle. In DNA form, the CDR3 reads TGTGCCAGCAGCATCCCAGGGAAAGGCAACACTGAAGCTTTCTTT. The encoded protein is CASSIPGKGNTEAFF.

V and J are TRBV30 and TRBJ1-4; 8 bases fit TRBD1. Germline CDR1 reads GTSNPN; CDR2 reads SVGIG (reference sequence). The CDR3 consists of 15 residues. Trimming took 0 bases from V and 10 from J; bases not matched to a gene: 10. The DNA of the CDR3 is TGTGCCTGGAGTGTACCCCGGCAGGGGGCGGTAAAACTGTTTTTT. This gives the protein CAWSVPRQGAVKLFF.

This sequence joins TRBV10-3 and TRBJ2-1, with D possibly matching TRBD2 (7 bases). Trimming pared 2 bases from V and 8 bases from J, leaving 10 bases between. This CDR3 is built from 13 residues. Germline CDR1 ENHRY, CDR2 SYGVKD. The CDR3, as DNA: TGTGCCATCAGTGAGATCGGGGGGCATGAGCAGTTCTTC. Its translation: CAISEIGGHEQFF.

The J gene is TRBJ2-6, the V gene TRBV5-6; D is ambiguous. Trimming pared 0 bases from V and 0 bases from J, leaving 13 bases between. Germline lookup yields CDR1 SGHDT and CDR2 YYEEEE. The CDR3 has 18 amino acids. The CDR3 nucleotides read TGTGCCAGCAGCTTGGGCTCGTCCGCTATCTCTGGGGCCAACGTCCTGACTTTC. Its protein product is CASSLGSSAISGANVLTF.

The DNA of the CDR3 is TGCAGCGTTGAGTTGGGGACTAGCGGTCTCGAGCAGTACTTC. Its protein product is CSVELGTSGLEQYF. V gene TRBV29-1 combines with J gene TRBJ2-7, with 11 bases aligning to TRBD2. J lost 6 bases, V lost 3 bases, and 7 bases had no gene match. The germline V gene encodes CDR1 SQVTM and CDR2 ANQGSEA. This CDR3 region has 14 residues.

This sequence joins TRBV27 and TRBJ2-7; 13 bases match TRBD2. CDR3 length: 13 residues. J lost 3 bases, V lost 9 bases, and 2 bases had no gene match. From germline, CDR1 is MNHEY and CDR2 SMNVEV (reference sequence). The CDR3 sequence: CASRLAGGYEQYF. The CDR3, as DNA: TGTGCCAGTAGACTAGCGGGAGGCTACGAGCAGTACTTC.

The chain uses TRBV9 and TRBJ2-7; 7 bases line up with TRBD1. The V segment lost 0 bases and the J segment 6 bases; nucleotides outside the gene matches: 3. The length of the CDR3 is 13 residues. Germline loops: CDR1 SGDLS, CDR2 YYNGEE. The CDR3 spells CASSVGGQREQYF. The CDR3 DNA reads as TGTGCCAGCAGCGTAGGGGGACAGCGCGAGCAGTACTTC.

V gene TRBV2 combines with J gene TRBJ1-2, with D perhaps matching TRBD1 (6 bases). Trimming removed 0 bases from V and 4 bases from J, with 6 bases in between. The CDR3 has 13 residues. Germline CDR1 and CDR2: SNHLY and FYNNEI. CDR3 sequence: CASSEATGYGYTF. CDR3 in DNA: TGTGCCAGCAGTGAAGCGACAGGCTATGGCTACACCTTC.